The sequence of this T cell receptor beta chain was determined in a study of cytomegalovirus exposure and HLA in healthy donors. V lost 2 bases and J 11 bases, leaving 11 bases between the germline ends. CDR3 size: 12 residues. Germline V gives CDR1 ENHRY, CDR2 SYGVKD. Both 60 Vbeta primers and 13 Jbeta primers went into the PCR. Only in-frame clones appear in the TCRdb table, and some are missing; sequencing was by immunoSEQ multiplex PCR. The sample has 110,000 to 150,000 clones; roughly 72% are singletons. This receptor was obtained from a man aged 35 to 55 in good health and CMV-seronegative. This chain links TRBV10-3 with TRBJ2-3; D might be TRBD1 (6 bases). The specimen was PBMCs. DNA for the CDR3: TGTGCCATCAGTGAGGAGGGGGAACGGCAGTATTTT. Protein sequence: CAISEEGERQYF.